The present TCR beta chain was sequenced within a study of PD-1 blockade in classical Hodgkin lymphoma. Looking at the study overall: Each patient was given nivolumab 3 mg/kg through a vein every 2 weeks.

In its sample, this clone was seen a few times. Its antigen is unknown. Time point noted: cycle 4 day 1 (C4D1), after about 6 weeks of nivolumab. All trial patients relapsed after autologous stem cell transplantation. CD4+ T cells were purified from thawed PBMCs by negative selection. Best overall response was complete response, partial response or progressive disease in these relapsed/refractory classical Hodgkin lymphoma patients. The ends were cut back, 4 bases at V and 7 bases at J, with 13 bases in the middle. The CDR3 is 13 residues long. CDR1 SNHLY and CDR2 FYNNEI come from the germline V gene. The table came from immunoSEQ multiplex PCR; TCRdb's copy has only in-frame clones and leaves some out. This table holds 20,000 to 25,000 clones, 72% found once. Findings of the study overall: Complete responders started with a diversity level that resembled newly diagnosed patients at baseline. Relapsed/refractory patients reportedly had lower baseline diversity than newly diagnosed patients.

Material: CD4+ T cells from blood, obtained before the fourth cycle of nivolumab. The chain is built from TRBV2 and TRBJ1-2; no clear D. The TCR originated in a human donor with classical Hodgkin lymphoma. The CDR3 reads CASSVGRAIGYTF. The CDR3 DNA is TGTGCCAGCAGTGTTGGAAGGGCTATTGGCTACACCTTC.